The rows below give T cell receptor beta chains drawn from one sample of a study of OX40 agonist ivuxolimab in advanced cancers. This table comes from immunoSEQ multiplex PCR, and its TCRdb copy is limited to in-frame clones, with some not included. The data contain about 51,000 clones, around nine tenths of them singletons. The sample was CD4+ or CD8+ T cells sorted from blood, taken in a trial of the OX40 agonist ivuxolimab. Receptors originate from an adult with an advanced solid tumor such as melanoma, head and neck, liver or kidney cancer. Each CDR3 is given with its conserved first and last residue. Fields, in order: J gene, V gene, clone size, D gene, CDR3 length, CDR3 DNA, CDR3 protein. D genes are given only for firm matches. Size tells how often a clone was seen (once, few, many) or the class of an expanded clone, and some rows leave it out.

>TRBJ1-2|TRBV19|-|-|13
TGTGCCAGTCTACCCGGCGTCGGCTATGGCTACACCTTC
CASLPGVGYGYTF
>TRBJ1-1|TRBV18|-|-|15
TGTGCCAGCTCACCACCCGGGGAGGCCGGCACTGAAGCTTTCTTT
CASSPPGEAGTEAFF
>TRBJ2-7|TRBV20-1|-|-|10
TGCAGTGCCTGGGACGGCGAGCAGTACTTC
CSAWDGEQYF
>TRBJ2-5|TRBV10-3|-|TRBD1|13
TGTGCCATCAGTGAGTCGACAGGGCAGACCCAGTACTTC
CAISESTGQTQYF
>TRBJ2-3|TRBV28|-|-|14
TGTGCCAGCACCACCGGTACCGGTCTGCTCACGCAGTATTTT
CASTTGTGLLTQYF
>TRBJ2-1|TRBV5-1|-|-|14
TGCGCCAGCAGCTCCCTCGGGGCCGGGGATGAGCAGTTCTTC
CASSSLGAGDEQFF
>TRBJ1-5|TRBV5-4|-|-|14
TGTGCCAGCAGCCGAACAGGGACGAATCAGCCCCAGCATTTT
CASSRTGTNQPQHF
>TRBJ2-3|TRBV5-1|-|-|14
TGCGCCAGCCGGGTCCCAACAGGCACAGATACGCAGTATTTT
CASRVPTGTDTQYF
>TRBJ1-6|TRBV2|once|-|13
TGTGCCAGCACCCTGGACCACGGGATCCCTAGCCACTTT
CASTLDHGIPSHF
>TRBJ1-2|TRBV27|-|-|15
TGTGCCAGCAGTTTCATGGCCCCCCGGGACTATGGCTACACCTTC
CASSFMAPRDYGYTF
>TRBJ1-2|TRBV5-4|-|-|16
TGTGCCAGCAGCCTCCCCCTTGGGGGAAGTGTGCGGGGCTACACCTTC
CASSLPLGGSVRGYTF
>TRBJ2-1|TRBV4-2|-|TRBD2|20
TGTGCCAGCAGCCAAGATCAGGCTAGCGGGGGGGCATGGGTTTACAATGAGCAGTTCTTC
CASSQDQASGGAWVYNEQFF
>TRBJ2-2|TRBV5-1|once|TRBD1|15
TGCGCCAGCAGGGCCGGGACAGCTTACACCGGGGAGCTGTTTTTT
CASRAGTAYTGELFF
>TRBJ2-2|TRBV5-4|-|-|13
TGTGCCAGCAGCCTGCAAATGGCCGGGGAGCTGTTTTTT
CASSLQMAGELFF
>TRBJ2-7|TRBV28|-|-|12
TGTGCCACACTCGGATACTCCTACGAGCAGTACTTC
CATLGYSYEQYF
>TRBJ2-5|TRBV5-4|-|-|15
TGTGCCAGCAGCTTGGACGGTACTCCTTCTGAGACCCAGTACTTC
CASSLDGTPSETQYF
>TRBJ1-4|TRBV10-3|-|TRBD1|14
TGTGCCATCAGTCCCGGGACAGGGGACGAAAAACTGTTTTTT
CAISPGTGDEKLFF
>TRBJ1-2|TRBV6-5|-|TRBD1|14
TGTGCCAGCAGTATTCAGGGGGCTGGCTATGGCTACACCTTC
CASSIQGAGYGYTF
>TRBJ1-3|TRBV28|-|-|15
TGTGCCAGCAGTCCCACAGGGAGCTCTGGAAACACCATATATTTT
CASSPTGSSGNTIYF
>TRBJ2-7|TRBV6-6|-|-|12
TGTGCCAGCAGCCCCGAACGCCACGAGCGGTACTTC
CASSPERHERYF
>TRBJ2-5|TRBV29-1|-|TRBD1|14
TGCAGCGTCGGAACCGGGACAGGTGGAGAGACCCAGTACTTC
CSVGTGTGGETQYF
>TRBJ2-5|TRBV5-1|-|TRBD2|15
TGCGCCAGCAGCAACTCACGACTAGCGGAAGAGACCCAGTACTTC
CASSNSRLAEETQYF
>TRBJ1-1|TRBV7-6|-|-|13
TGTGCCAGCAGCCCCTCAATGAACACTGAAGCTTTCTTT
CASSPSMNTEAFF
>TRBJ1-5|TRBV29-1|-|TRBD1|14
TGCAGCGTTCAAGCGACAGGGCTCAATCAGCCCCAGCATTTT
CSVQATGLNQPQHF
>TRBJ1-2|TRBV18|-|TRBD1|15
TGTGCCAGCTCACCAGAACAGGGGGCGTTAAATGGCTACACCTTC
CASSPEQGALNGYTF
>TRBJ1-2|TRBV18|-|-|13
TGTGCCAGCTCACCATACAAGAACTATGGCTACACCTTC
CASSPYKNYGYTF
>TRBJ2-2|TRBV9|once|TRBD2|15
TGTGCCAGCAGCGAGACTAGCGGGGCCCACGGGGAGCTGTTTTTT
CASSETSGAHGELFF
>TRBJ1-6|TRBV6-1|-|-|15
TGTGCCAGCAGTGAAACGGGACGGACCCTTTCACCCCTCCACTTT
CASSETGRTLSPLHF
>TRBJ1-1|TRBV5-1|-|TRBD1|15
TGCGCCAGCCAAAACCGGGACAGCCTTAACACTGAAGCTTTCTTT
CASQNRDSLNTEAFF
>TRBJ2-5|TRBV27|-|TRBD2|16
TGTGCCAGCAGCCCCCTCGCGGGGGGCCACCAAGAGACCCAGTACTTC
CASSPLAGGHQETQYF
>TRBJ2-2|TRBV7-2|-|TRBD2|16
TGTGCCAGCTCCCCGGGAGGCAGGGCTAACACCGGGGAGCTGTTTTTT
CASSPGGRANTGELFF
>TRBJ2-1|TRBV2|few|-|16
TGTGCCAGCAGTGAAGGGGGCTGGTCGCTCTACAATGAGCAGTTCTTC
CASSEGGWSLYNEQFF
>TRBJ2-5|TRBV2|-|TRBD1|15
TGTGCCAGCTTTAGACAGGGGCTCATTGGGGAGACCCAGTACTTC
CASFRQGLIGETQYF
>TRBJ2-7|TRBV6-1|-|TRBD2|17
TGTGCCAGCAGTGAATTCGGGGCGGGAGCCGCTCGGAGAGAGCAGTACTTC
CASSEFGAGAARREQYF
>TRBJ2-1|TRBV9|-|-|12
TGTGCCAGCAGCGTGGAGGGGGGTGAGCAGTTCTTC
CASSVEGGEQFF
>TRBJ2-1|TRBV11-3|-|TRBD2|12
TGTGCCAGCAGCTCAAGCGGGGGGTGGCAGTTCTTC
CASSSSGGWQFF
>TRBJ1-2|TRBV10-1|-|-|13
TGCGCCAGCAGTGAGGGAAGGGGATATGGCTACACCTTC
CASSEGRGYGYTF
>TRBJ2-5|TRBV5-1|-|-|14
TGCGCCAGCAGCTTGAACCTGGGGCAAGAGACCCAGTACTTC
CASSLNLGQETQYF
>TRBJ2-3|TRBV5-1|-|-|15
TGCGCCAGCAGCCTACCGACTAGTTCCGTAGATACGCAGTATTTT
CASSLPTSSVDTQYF
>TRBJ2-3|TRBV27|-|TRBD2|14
TGTGCCAGCCGTTTCCGGCGGGGGGCAGATACGCAGTATTTT
CASRFRRGADTQYF
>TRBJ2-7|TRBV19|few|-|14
TGTGCCAGTAGTATATCAGGGTACGTGTTGGAGCAGTACTTC
CASSISGYVLEQYF
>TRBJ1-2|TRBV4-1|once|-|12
TGCGCCAGCAGCCCCCCGATGGGCGGCTACACCTTC
CASSPPMGGYTF
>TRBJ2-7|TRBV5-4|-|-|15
TGTGCCAGCAGCCGATTAATTACAGGGAACTACGAGCAGTACTTC
CASSRLITGNYEQYF
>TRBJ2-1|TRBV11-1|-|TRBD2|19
TGTGCCAGCAAGTTTTGGGCTAGCGGGAAGGGAGGCTCCTACAATGAGCAGTTCTTC
CASKFWASGKGGSYNEQFF
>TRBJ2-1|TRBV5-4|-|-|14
TGTGCCAGCAGCCGGGGGGCCGACTACAATGAGCAGTTCTTC
CASSRGADYNEQFF
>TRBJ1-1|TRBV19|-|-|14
TGTGCCAGTAGTATACAGGGAGGTAGGGCTGAAGCTTTCTTT
CASSIQGGRAEAFF